This TCR beta chain was found in a study of cytomegalovirus exposure and HLA in healthy donors. Overall study: Earlier results showed 90 million to 130 million unique TCR beta sequences derived from about 179 million T cells.

A remark on this clone: Its specificity is not known.

The PCR made use of 60 Vbeta and 13 Jbeta primers. Generated by immunoSEQ multiplex PCR, the TCRdb table keeps only in-frame clones and is missing some. The sample contains 150,000 to 200,000 clones, 70% to 85% of which appear only once. Study findings and constraints: Previously analyzed data showed that most TCR beta V segments were productive at a frequency of about 87% or about 30%.

This receptor was taken from a man aged 40-50 years in good health and CMV-seropositive. The material sequenced was PBMCs.

This CDR3 reads CASSRGVRETQYF. The CDR3 DNA reads as TGTGCCAGCAGCCGGGGGGTCCGAGAGACCCAGTACTTC. The rearrangement uses TRBV27 and TRBJ2-5, with TRBD2 identical over 7 bases. This CDR3 spans 13 amino acids. Germline CDR1 reads MNHEY; CDR2 reads SMNVEV (reference sequence). J was trimmed by 4 bases and V by 6 bases; bases with no gene match: 5.